The following is a T cell receptor (beta chain) sequence with its context. The antigen remains unidentified. Sorting based on CD45RO/CCR7/CD25/CD127/CD95/CD27 separated CD4+ naive, central memory, regulatory and stem cell-like memory cells. This sample is part of a study of beta chain features in type 1 diabetes. Findings and caveats of the study: Individuals with type 1 diabetes displayed fewer insertions and more deletions at VDJ junctions. Moderate but significant shortening of TCRB CDR3s was recorded in all four CD4+ subsets from Type 1 diabetes patients. There was no resolution here of whether HLA type influences TCRB rearrangement. With patients and controls alike, PCR might favor shorter templates to an equal degree.

With V trimmed by 3 bases and J by 5 bases, 5 bases remained unmatched. The CDR3 consists of 14 residues. The germline gives CDR1 LNHDA, CDR2 SQIVND (reference sequence). Expressed TCRB transcripts were sequenced because the isolated RNA had all been reverse transcribed beforehand. TCRdb keeps only in-frame clones here, not all; method: immunoSEQ multiplex PCR. The sample shows about 150,000 clones, roughly an eighth of them seen only once. The origin of this receptor is a young man with type 1 diabetes. Sequencing was performed on central memory CD4+ T cells from blood. The chain couples TRBV19 to TRBJ1-2, with TRBD1 matching 8 bases. CDR3 in amino acids: CASSMDRASYGYTF. The CDR3 DNA reads TGTGCCAGTAGTATGGACAGGGCGTCGTATGGCTACACCTTC.